Shown below are 26 T cell receptor beta chains from a single sample sequenced in a study of cytomegalovirus exposure and HLA in healthy donors. Sequencing used immunoSEQ multiplex PCR; TCRdb keeps in-frame clones, though not all of them. The data show approximately 140,000 clones, 70% to 90% seen once. The sequencing sample was made of PBMCs. Receptor source: a woman in her 30s in good health and CMV-seronegative.

Many counts were recorded for this clone. This chain uses TRBV25-1 with TRBJ1-1, with D unresolved. With 7 bases removed from V and 2 bases from J, the gap between germline ends came to 14 bases. The length of the CDR3 is 14 residues. Germline V gene sequence: CDR1 MGHDK, CDR2 SYGVNS. The CDR3 reads CASIPENLNTEAFF. The CDR3 DNA follows: TGTGCCAGCATCCCGGAGAACTTAAACACTGAAGCTTTCTTT.

This clone was seen once. The V call is TRBV4-2, the J call TRBJ2-7, with a tentative D call TRBD1 (6 bases). This CDR3 comprises 14 residues. Germline V lookup: CDR1 LGHNA, CDR2 YNFKEQ. Trimming left V 2 bases short and J 3 bases short, with 11 bases between. CDR3 sequence (DNA): TGTGCCAGCAGCCAATCTGGACAGCTCTACGAGCAGTACTTC. This sequence encodes CASSQSGQLYEQYF.

The chain employs TRBV4-2 and TRBJ1-2; TRBD1 might be the D (6 bases). Germline CDR1 reads LGHNA; CDR2 reads YNFKEQ. The CDR3 is 12 residues long. V was shortened by 4 bases and J by 8 bases, with 11 bases between the two germline ends. DNA of the CDR3: TGTGCCAGCAGCCCACAGGGTAAGGGCTACACCTTC. Translation: CASSPQGKGYTF.

The rearrangement uses TRBV28 and TRBJ2-6; no clear D gene. The CDR3 covers 12 residues. Germline loops: CDR1 MDHEN, CDR2 SYDVKM. The CDR3 region is CNPTSGANVLTF. The CDR3 DNA reads TGTAACCCTACCTCTGGGGCCAACGTCCTGACTTTC.

This chain uses TRBV5-4 with TRBJ1-2, with D hard to call. The length of the CDR3 is 14 residues. Germline V CDR1 and CDR2: SGHNT, YYREEE (reference sequence). V lost 0 bases and J 8 bases, leaving 14 bases between the germline ends. The CDR3 here is CASSLEQAQRGYTF. The CDR3 bases are TGTGCCAGCAGCTTGGAGCAGGCCCAGCGGGGCTACACCTTC.

The chain is built from TRBV6-6 and TRBJ2-2, with TRBD2 matching 8 bases. Germline V gene data show CDR1 as MNHNY and CDR2 as SVGAGI (reference sequence). The CDR3 runs 16 residues. The J segment lost 4 bases and the V segment lost 2 bases, leaving 6 bases of the junction unmatched. CDR3 DNA: TGTGCCAGCAGTTACCGGGGGGGAGCGGGCACCGGGGAGCTGTTTTTT. Translated: CASSYRGGAGTGELFF.

A word on this clone: This could be a read error, since a much larger clone is one nucleotide away. The V gene is TRBV25-1, the J gene TRBJ2-3; 15 nucleotides agree with TRBD2. Per the germline V gene, CDR1 is MGHDK and CDR2 is SYGVNS. V trimming: 4 bases; J trimming: 7 bases; junction bases outside the gene matches: 3. The CDR3 consists of 15 residues. The CDR3 here is CASSGTSGGANTQYF. Written as DNA, the CDR3 is TGTGCCAGCAGTGGGACTAGCGGGGGGGCAAATACGCAGTATTTT.

This clone occurred a few times. The rearrangement links TRBV2 to TRBJ2-2; maybe TRBD1 (5 bases). Germline V gives CDR1 SNHLY, CDR2 FYNNEI. V dropped 7 bases and J dropped 9 bases, with 18 bases sitting between them. The length of the CDR3 is 14 residues. CDR3 loop: CASIPAGFHRELFF. As DNA, the CDR3 is TGTGCCAGCATCCCCGCAGGGTTCCACCGGGAGCTGTTTTTT.

CDR3 nucleotide sequence: TGCGCCAGCAGCTTGTCAGGGACAGGAATCACTGAAGCTTTCTTT. Translation: CASSLSGTGITEAFF. The V call is TRBV5-1, the J call TRBJ1-1; TRBD1 matches at 8 bases. CDR1 is SGHRS and CDR2 is YFSETQ in the germline V gene. Trimming removed 1 base from V and 4 bases from J; junction bases left unmatched: 6. CDR3 length: 15 residues.

The chain employs TRBV9 and TRBJ2-3; 9 positions agree with TRBD2. The V segment lost 0 bases and the J segment 2 bases; nucleotides outside the gene matches: 4. Germline V gives CDR1 SGDLS, CDR2 YYNGEE. This CDR3 spans 16 amino acids. The chain's CDR3 is CASSVVAGGNTDTQYF. CDR3 bases: TGTGCCAGCAGCGTAGTGGCGGGGGGGAACACAGATACGCAGTATTTT.

V gene TRBV5-1 combines with J gene TRBJ2-3, with D perhaps matching TRBD2 (6 bases). Trimming stripped 4 bases from V and 2 bases from J, with 11 bases between. The CDR3 length is 14 residues. Germline loops: CDR1 SGHRS, CDR2 YFSETQ. The CDR3 sequence is CASSKGGVTDTQYF. CDR3 DNA sequence: TGCGCCAGCAGCAAGGGCGGGGTCACAGATACGCAGTATTTT.

J is TRBJ2-7 and V is TRBV7-2, with 8 bases fitting TRBD1. Per the germline V gene, CDR1 is SGHTA and CDR2 is FQGNSA. This CDR3 spans 14 amino acids. V shed 5 bases and J 2 bases; nucleotides not matched to a gene: 5. DNA for the CDR3: TGTGCCAGCAGCACCCAGACAGGGGCCTACGAGCAGTACTTC. This encodes CASSTQTGAYEQYF.

The chain has TRBV27 and TRBJ1-5, with 7 bases lining up with TRBD1. The CDR3 is made up of 15 amino acids. Per the germline V gene, CDR1 is MNHEY and CDR2 is SMNVEV (reference sequence). The V and J ends lost 4 bases and 6 bases, in that order; junction bases with no gene match: 9. DNA of the CDR3: TGTGCCAGCAGTTCCCACAGGGGCAACGGTCAGCCCCAGCATTTT. Residues: CASSSHRGNGQPQHF.

V gene TRBV5-1 combines with J gene TRBJ2-3; D unresolved. Germline loops: CDR1 SGHRS, CDR2 YFSETQ. The CDR3 is 14 residues long. The V and J ends lost 0 bases and 6 bases respectively, with 11 bases between them. The CDR3 region has the DNA TGCGCCAGCAGCTTGGTTTTGGTTCGGGATACGCAGTATTTT. Translated: CASSLVLVRDTQYF.

This CDR3 reads CAAVGASGNTIYF. CDR3 nucleotide sequence: TGTGCCGCGGTAGGGGCCTCTGGAAACACCATATATTTT. The chain carries TRBV6-5 and TRBJ1-3; TRBD1 is a possible D gene (5 bases). The V and J ends lost 11 bases and 0 bases respectively, with 11 bases between them. The CDR3 consists of 13 residues. The germline V gene has CDR1 MNHEY and CDR2 SVGAGI.

This clone was counted a few times. J is TRBJ1-2 and V is TRBV20-1; D is uncertain. The CDR3 contains 11 residues. In germline, CDR1 is DFQATT, CDR2 SNEGSKA (reference sequence). The V gene lost 4 bases and the J gene lost 6 bases, with 9 bases spanning the gap. The chain's CDR3 is CSAMGVDGYTF. The CDR3 DNA reads as TGCAGTGCTATGGGAGTGGATGGCTACACCTTC.

The CDR3 sequence: CASSYGTGGYEQYF. The CDR3 DNA is TGTGCCAGCAGTTACGGGACAGGGGGCTACGAGCAGTACTTC. The chain uses TRBV6-6 and TRBJ2-7, with 11 bases aligning to TRBD1. Germline loops: CDR1 MNHNY, CDR2 SVGAGI (reference sequence). V lost 2 bases and J lost 3; bases outside the gene matches: 0. The CDR3 is 14 residues long.

This sequence joins TRBV5-4 and TRBJ2-5, with D perhaps TRBD2 (6 bases). The CDR3 is made up of 16 amino acids. CDR1 is SGHNT, CDR2 YYREEE, per germline (reference sequence). Trimming left V 3 bases short and J 1 base short, with 16 bases between. DNA of the CDR3: TGTGCCAGCAGCTGGGGTGGGCGGGGCCCCCAAGAGACCCAGTACTTC. This translates into CASSWGGRGPQETQYF.

The chain is built from TRBV5-1 and TRBJ2-7; TRBD1 might be the D (6 bases). CDR1 and CDR2 from the germline V gene are SGHRS and YFSETQ. The CDR3 consists of 15 residues. Trimming shortened V by 1 base and J by 3 bases, and 14 bases separated the two germline ends. CDR3 loop: CASSLMGHNSYEQYF. The DNA for the CDR3 is TGCGCCAGCAGCTTGATGGGACACAACAGCTACGAGCAGTACTTC. Combining the CDR3 with reference TRBV5-1 and TRBJ2-7 gives the whole variable domain KAGVTQTPRYLIKTRGQQVTLSCSPISGHRSVSWYQQTPGQGLQFLFEYFSETQRNKGNFPGRFSGRQFSNSRSEMNVSTLELGDSALYLCASSLMGHNSYEQYFGPGTRLTVT.

This clone was found a few times. The chain joins TRBV18 to TRBJ1-4; the D gene is possibly TRBD1 (5 bases). The CDR3 is 14 amino acids. V was pared by 4 bases and J by 8 bases, with 14 bases between. CDR1 is KGHSH, CDR2 LQKENI, per germline. CDR3 amino acids: CASSRTREGEKLFF. The CDR3 DNA reads TGTGCCAGCTCACGTACCAGGGAAGGCGAAAAACTGTTTTTT.

The gene calls are TRBV28 and TRBJ1-2; 9 bases are a match to TRBD1. The CDR3 is 14 amino acids. Germline CDR1 is MDHEN and CDR2 is SYDVKM. The junction had 8 bases not matched to a gene; V was cut back by 4 bases and J by 8 bases. The DNA for the CDR3 is TGTGCCAGCAGTTCGGGACAGGGTATCGGCGGCTACACCTTC. Protein sequence: CASSSGQGIGGYTF.

The CDR3 region is CASSLGLGGYEQFF. For the CDR3, the DNA is TGTGCCAGCAGCTTAGGACTAGGTGGGTATGAGCAGTTCTTC. This chain uses TRBV7-2 with TRBJ2-1; a weak D match, TRBD2 (6 bases). The CDR3 loop spans 14 amino acids. Per the germline V gene, CDR1 is SGHTA and CDR2 is FQGNSA. The V end lost 1 base, the J end lost 8 bases, and 12 bases lay between the germline ends.

The gene calls are TRBV29-1 and TRBJ1-2; 7 bases are a match to TRBD1. V was clipped by 4 bases and J by 4 bases; unmatched bases: 9. CDR1 and CDR2 (germline): SQVTM, ANQGSEA. The CDR3 consists of 14 residues. CDR3 in DNA: TGCAGCGTTGTTGTAAACAGGGGAAGCTATGGCTACACCTTC. Amino acids: CSVVVNRGSYGYTF.

This sequence joins TRBV5-6 and TRBJ2-7, with D perhaps TRBD1 (7 bases). The CDR3 spans 18 residues. Trimming took 4 bases from V and 5 from J, leaving 28 bases between them. Germline V gene data show CDR1 as SGHDT and CDR2 as YYEEEE. CDR3 residues: CASSPPMTGRGVDHEQYF. CDR3 DNA sequence: TGTGCCAGCAGCCCCCCAATGACAGGGCGGGGTGTTGACCACGAGCAGTACTTC.

V gene TRBV2 combines with J gene TRBJ2-3, with a tentative D call TRBD1 (6 bases). The CDR3 is 14 amino acids. CDR1 and CDR2 (germline): SNHLY, FYNNEI. The V end was cut by 5 bases, the J end by 2 bases, with 11 bases between. The DNA for the CDR3 is TGTGCCAGCAGTCGACAGGTTGTCACAGATACGCAGTATTTT. Its protein is CASSRQVVTDTQYF.

The CDR3 DNA follows: TGTGCCAGTTTGGGTAATGGGAGGACTGAAGCTTTCTTT. Protein: CASLGNGRTEAFF. The chain employs TRBV19 and TRBJ1-1; D gene unclear. CDR1 is LNHDA, CDR2 SQIVND, per germline (reference sequence). Trimming pared 8 bases from V and 5 bases from J, leaving 15 bases between. This CDR3 has 13 amino acids.